The 19 T cell receptor beta chains listed next were all sequenced from one sample in a study of blood T cells in healthy people across ages. PCR was performed a second time for about 6 to 11 cycles using a sample-barcoded 5' primer and a J-beta primer mix. TCRdb re-called the 5' RACE reads with MiXCR, one entry per CDR3 protein. The sample holds roughly 1,500,000 distinct CDR3 sequences; about 43% are singletons and the top ten take roughly 7.7%. The sequencing sample was made of blood. The receptors derive from a woman aged 18-29 years in good health.

This clonotype was detected a few times. The rearrangement links TRBV10-1 to TRBJ2-7, with D perhaps assigned TRBD1 or TRBD2 (5 bases each). CDR3 length: 17 amino acids. The germline V gene has CDR1 WNHNN and CDR2 SYGVQD (reference sequence). Trimming took 6 bases from V and 3 from J, leaving 24 bases between them. CDR3 sequence reads: CASSKLSRSGRNYEQYF. The DNA for the CDR3 is TGCGCCAGCAGCAAATTATCCCGTTCGGGACGGAACTACGAGCAGTACTTC.

The chain has TRBV6-1 and TRBJ2-7; 14 bases line up with TRBD2. Germline trimming cut 6 bases from V and 4 bases from J; bases unmatched to any gene: 8. Germline loops: CDR1 MNHNS, CDR2 SASEGT. There are 16 residues in the CDR3. The CDR3 coding sequence is TGTGCCAGCAGCCCCGTTGGGACTAGCGGGGGTTACGAGCAGTACTTC. This translates into CASSPVGTSGGYEQYF.

This clonotype was seen more than once but under ten times. The chain links TRBV5-4 to TRBJ2-3; the D is unclear. Germline loops: CDR1 SGHNT, CDR2 YYREEE (reference sequence). V lost 0 bases and J lost 1, with 9 bases in between. This CDR3 contains 15 residues. The CDR3 sequence: CASSLAVVGTDTQYF. In DNA, the CDR3 is TGTGCCAGCAGCTTGGCAGTCGTCGGCACAGATACGCAGTATTTT.

The sample holds one count of this clonotype. V and J are TRBV25-1 and TRBJ1-4, with D uncertain. This CDR3 is built from 14 residues. The V gene lost 3 bases and the J gene lost 0 bases, with 5 bases spanning the gap. Germline CDR1 and CDR2: MGHDK and SYGVNS. CDR3 DNA: TGTGCCAGCAGTGATCCAACAACTAATGAAAAACTGTTTTTT. As protein: CASSDPTTNEKLFF.

This clonotype was observed a handful of times. V and J are TRBV7-9 and TRBJ2-6; the D call may be TRBD1 or TRBD2 (5 bases each). Germline CDR1 reads SEHNR; CDR2 reads FQNEAQ (reference sequence). The V end was cut by 4 bases, the J end by 0 bases, with 16 bases between. The CDR3 has 18 residues. CDR3 nucleotide sequence: TGTGCCAGCAGCTCGTTGGGGCCACTAGGCTCTGGGGCCAACGTCCTGACTTTC. As protein: CASSSLGPLGSGANVLTF.

This clonotype has more than one count but fewer than ten. V and J are TRBV2 and TRBJ2-5; 9 bases are shared with TRBD1. V was clipped by 5 bases and J by 11 bases; unmatched bases: 12. In germline, CDR1 is SNHLY, CDR2 FYNNEI. The CDR3 spans 14 residues. CDR3 protein: CASSHRDRAGEQYF. The CDR3, as DNA: TGTGCCAGCAGTCACCGGGACAGGGCGGGTGAGCAGTACTTC.

The rearrangement uses TRBV29-1 and TRBJ2-3, with 8 bases matching TRBD2. V shed 4 bases, J shed 7 bases, and the junction held 10 bases outside the gene matches. The germline V gene has CDR1 SQVTM and CDR2 ANQGSEA. The CDR3 consists of 14 residues. CDR3 protein: CSVVGRGEPYTQYF. The CDR3 DNA sequence: TGCAGCGTTGTAGGGCGGGGGGAGCCATATACGCAGTATTTT.

This clonotype was recorded many times. J is TRBJ2-1 and V is TRBV20-1; TRBD2 might be the D (5 bases). CDR1 and CDR2 (germline): DFQATT, SNEGSKA (reference sequence). This CDR3 is 13 amino acids long. Trimming took 1 base from V and 5 from J, leaving 9 bases between them. The CDR3 spells CSARASADNEQFF. Written as DNA, the CDR3 is TGCAGTGCTAGAGCATCAGCGGACAATGAGCAGTTCTTC.

V is TRBV3-1 and J is TRBJ1-3, with a weak D call TRBD1 (5 bases). The CDR3 covers 15 residues. Germline V gene data show CDR1 as LGHDT and CDR2 as YNNKEL (reference sequence). The V gene lost 3 bases and the J gene lost 0 bases, with 9 bases spanning the gap. The CDR3 sequence is CASSHAGSSGNTIYF. The CDR3 DNA sequence: TGTGCCAGCAGCCATGCAGGGAGCTCTGGAAACACCATATATTTT.

This clonotype was counted a few times. This CDR3 reads CASIVGTVPYEQYF. Here the CDR3 DNA reads TGTGCCAGCATCGTGGGAACAGTACCCTACGAGCAGTACTTC. The V gene is TRBV7-8, the J gene TRBJ2-7, with D uncertain. V was clipped by 7 bases and J by 2 bases, with 15 bases between them. CDR1 is SGHVS, CDR2 FQNEAQ, per germline. The CDR3 totals 14 residues.

This chain joins TRBV12-3 or TRBV12-4 and TRBJ1-1; 7 bases are shared with TRBD1. The CDR3 has 14 residues. J gave up 5 bases and V 8 bases, and 11 bases lay outside the gene matches. The CDR3 region is CASGDRVEGTEAFF. The CDR3 region has the DNA TGTGCCAGCGGTGACAGGGTTGAGGGGACTGAAGCTTTCTTT.

This sequence joins TRBV18 and TRBJ2-1; D possibly uses TRBD1 or TRBD2 (6 bases each). Per germline, CDR1 KGHSH and CDR2 LQKENI. The V and J ends lost 0 bases and 9 bases respectively, with 15 bases between them. CDR3 size: 15 residues. The CDR3 is CASSPPSTGAAEQFF. In DNA, the CDR3 is TGTGCCAGCTCACCACCCTCAACGGGGGCGGCTGAGCAGTTCTTC.

The V and J genes are TRBV21-1 and TRBJ2-1; the table's D call TRBD2 went unverified against the DNA. TRBV21-1 is labeled a pseudogene. The CDR3 length is 16 residues. CDR3 amino acids: CASSKKGGGAYNEQFF. CDR3 nucleotides: TGTGCCAGCAGCAAAAAGGGCGGGGGGGCGTACAATGAGCAGTTCTTC.

Many counts were recorded for this clonotype. DNA of the CDR3: TGTGCCAGCAGCCAAGAGGGGACAGCCTCCTACGAGCAGTACTTC. Amino acids: CASSQEGTASYEQYF. The V call is TRBV4-2, the J call TRBJ2-7; 7 nucleotides line up with TRBD1. The V and J ends lost 0 bases and 0 bases, in that order; junction bases with no gene match: 2. There are 15 residues in the CDR3. Germline lookup yields CDR1 LGHNA and CDR2 YNFKEQ.

CDR3 loop: CASSFLGQGRYNEQFF. The CDR3 nucleotides read TGTGCCAGCAGTTTCCTGGGACAGGGGCGTTACAATGAGCAGTTCTTC. The V call is TRBV12-3 or TRBV12-4, the J call TRBJ2-1; the match to TRBD1 covers 10 bases. The CDR3 has 16 amino acids. Trimming removed 3 bases from V and 4 bases from J; junction bases left unmatched: 6.

The CDR3 here is CSVAIGSGSLSETQYF. In nucleotides, the CDR3 is TGCAGCGTTGCCATCGGGAGCGGGAGTCTTTCGGAGACCCAGTACTTC. The chain couples TRBV29-1 to TRBJ2-5; 8 nucleotides align to TRBD2. This CDR3 has 16 amino acids. V trimming: 4 bases; J trimming: 5 bases; junction bases outside the gene matches: 15. CDR1 SQVTM and CDR2 ANQGSEA come from the germline V gene.

The genes are TRBV6-1 and TRBJ1-2; tentatively, D is TRBD1 (5 bases). The CDR3 is made up of 17 amino acids. With 1 base removed from V and 8 bases from J, the gap between germline ends came to 23 bases. CDR1 and CDR2 (germline): MNHNS, SASEGT. The CDR3 nucleotides read TGTGCCAGCAGTGAAGGTCCTGGCAGCCCGGACAAACGGGGCTACACCTTC. It is translated as CASSEGPGSPDKRGYTF.

This clonotype was seen more than once but under ten times. The chain combines TRBV11-2 with TRBJ2-5; TRBD1 might be the D (6 bases). This CDR3 spans 14 amino acids. V lost 1 base, J lost 4 bases, and 10 bases lay in between. Germline CDR1 reads SGHAT; CDR2 reads FQNNGV. The CDR3 loop is CASSLGQAGETQYF. In DNA, the CDR3 is TGTGCCAGCAGCTTAGGACAGGCTGGAGAGACCCAGTACTTC.

CDR3 loop: CASSGPRQGDYEQYF. The CDR3 DNA is TGTGCCAGCAGCGGGCCGCGGCAGGGGGACTACGAGCAGTACTTC. The V and J genes are TRBV5-6 and TRBJ2-7; TRBD1 aligns across 7 bases. There are 15 residues in the CDR3. CDR1 and CDR2 (germline): SGHDT, YYEEEE. The ends lost 4 bases at V and 3 bases at J; junction bases unmatched: 10.